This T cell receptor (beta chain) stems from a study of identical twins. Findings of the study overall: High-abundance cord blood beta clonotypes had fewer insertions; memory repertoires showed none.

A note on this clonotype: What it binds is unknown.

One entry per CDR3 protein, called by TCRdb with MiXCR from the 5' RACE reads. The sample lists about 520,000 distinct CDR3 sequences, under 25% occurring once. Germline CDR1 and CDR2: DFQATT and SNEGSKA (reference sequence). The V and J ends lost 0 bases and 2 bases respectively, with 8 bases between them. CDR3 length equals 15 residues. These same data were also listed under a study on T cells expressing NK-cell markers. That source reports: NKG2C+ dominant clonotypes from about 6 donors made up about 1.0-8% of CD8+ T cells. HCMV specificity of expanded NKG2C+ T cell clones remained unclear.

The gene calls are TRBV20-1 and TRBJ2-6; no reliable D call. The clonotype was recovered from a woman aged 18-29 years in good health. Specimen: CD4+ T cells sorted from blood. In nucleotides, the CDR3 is TGCAGTGCTAGAGATCCTAGAACTGGGGCCAACGTCCTGACTTTC. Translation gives CSARDPRTGANVLTF.